The 2 T cell receptor beta chains listed next were all sequenced from one sample in a study of T cells in Graves' hyperthyroidism and ophthalmopathy. Regions amplified from RNA transcripts were the TCR beta CDR3 regions. TCR CDR3 regions were first amplified by RT-PCR with HTBI primers. TCRdb called the multiplex PCR reads again in MiXCR, with one record for every CDR3 protein. The sample carries approximately 500,000 distinct CDR3 sequences, just over 45% recorded once. The sequencing input was peripheral blood or thyroid tissue (not recorded which). Receptor source: a woman in her late teens or twenties with Graves' hyperthyroidism.

The rearrangement links TRBV4-1 to TRBJ1-5, with 8 bases identical to TRBD1. The CDR3 consists of 18 residues. Germline V lookup: CDR1 MGHRA, CDR2 YSYEKL. The trim removed 5 bases at V and 6 bases at J, leaving 18 bases unmatched. CDR3 in amino acids: CASSVLSYQGADGQPQHF. CDR3 in DNA: TGCGCCAGCAGCGTCCTCTCCTACCAGGGGGCGGATGGTCAGCCCCAGCATTTT.

J is TRBJ2-7 and V is TRBV15; 7 bases are a match to TRBD2. The V gene's germline CDR1 is LNHNV and CDR2 YYDKDF (reference sequence). The CDR3 loop spans 14 amino acids. V lost 5 bases and J lost 5; bases outside the gene matches: 9. This chain's CDR3 is CATSPAGRVDEQYF. CDR3 coding DNA: TGTGCCACCAGCCCCGCGGGGAGGGTCGACGAGCAGTACTTC.